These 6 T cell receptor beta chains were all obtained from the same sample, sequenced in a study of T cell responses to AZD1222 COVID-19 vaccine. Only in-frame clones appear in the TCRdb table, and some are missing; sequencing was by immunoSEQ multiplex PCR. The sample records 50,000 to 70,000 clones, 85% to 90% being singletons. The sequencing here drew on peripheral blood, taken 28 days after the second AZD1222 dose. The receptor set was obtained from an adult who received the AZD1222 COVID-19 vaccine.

The CDR3 spells CASSLPAVKETQYF. The CDR3, as DNA: TGTGCCAGCAGCTTGCCAGCGGTGAAAGAGACCCAGTACTTC. The J gene is TRBJ2-5, the V gene TRBV5-4; D perhaps matches TRBD2 (5 bases). CDR1 and CDR2 (germline): SGHNT, YYREEE (reference sequence). The CDR3 extends over 14 amino acids. V lost 1 base to trimming and J lost 3 bases, with 10 bases between them.

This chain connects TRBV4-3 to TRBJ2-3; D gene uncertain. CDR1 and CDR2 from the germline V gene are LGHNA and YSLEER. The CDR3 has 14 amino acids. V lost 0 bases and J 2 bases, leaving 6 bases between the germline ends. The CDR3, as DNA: TGCGCCAGCAGCCAAGATGTTAACACAGATACGCAGTATTTT. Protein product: CASSQDVNTDTQYF.

Here the CDR3 reads CASSLGQGWVRETQYF. The CDR3 nucleotides are TGTGCCAGCAGCTTGGGACAGGGTTGGGTTCGGGAGACCCAGTACTTC. The genes are TRBV5-4 and TRBJ2-5; 7 bases are a match to TRBD1. The CDR3 is made up of 16 amino acids. CDR1 SGHNT and CDR2 YYREEE come from the germline V gene (reference sequence). With 0 bases clipped from V and 5 bases from J, the junction kept 10 bases outside the gene matches.

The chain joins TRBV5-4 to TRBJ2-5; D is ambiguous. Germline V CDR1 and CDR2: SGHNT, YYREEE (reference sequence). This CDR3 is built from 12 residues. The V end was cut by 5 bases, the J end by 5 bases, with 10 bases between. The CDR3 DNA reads TGTGCCAGCAGTCACTCGGGTGAGACCCAGTACTTC. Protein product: CASSHSGETQYF.

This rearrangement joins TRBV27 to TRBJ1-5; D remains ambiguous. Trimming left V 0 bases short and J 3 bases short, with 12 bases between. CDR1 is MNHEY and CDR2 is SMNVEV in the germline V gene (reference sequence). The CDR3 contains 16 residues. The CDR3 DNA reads TGTGCCAGCAGTTTATCGAACAACTATGTCAATCAGCCCCAGCATTTT. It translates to CASSLSNNYVNQPQHF.

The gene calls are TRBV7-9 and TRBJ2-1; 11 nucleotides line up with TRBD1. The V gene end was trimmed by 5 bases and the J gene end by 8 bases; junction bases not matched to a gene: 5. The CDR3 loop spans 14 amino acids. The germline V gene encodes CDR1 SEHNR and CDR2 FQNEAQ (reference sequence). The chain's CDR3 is CASSRTGGSDEQFF. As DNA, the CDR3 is TGTGCCAGCAGCAGGACAGGGGGCTCCGATGAGCAGTTCTTC.